What follows is one TCR beta chain and its context. Its antigen is unidentified. Treatment reported: approximately nine-day PBMC culture with coronavirus spike peptide pools or control peptides (ViraFEST assay). The Oncomine TCR Beta short-read assay sequenced DNA from cultured CD4+ T cells. Genomic DNA was extracted from cultured CD4+ T cells. Via MiXCR, TCRdb re-called the PCR reads, giving one row per CDR3 protein. The table shows roughly 13,000 distinct CDR3 sequences, with roughly 70% occurring only once. The data were obtained in a study of vaccination and CD4 T cells after COVID-19. Study background: Six males and four females, two of them Hispanic, were enrolled as convalescents. Post-diagnosis, post-COVID samples were collected after a median approximately 91 days, ranging 35 to 161. Stimulation of the cells used overlapping spike peptide pools from SARS-CoV-2 and from the common cold coronaviruses HCoV-NL63, HCoV-OC43 and HCoV-229E.

This receptor was taken from a human donor who had recovered from COVID-19. The sequenced material came from CD4+ T cells from blood, cultured in vitro.

The CDR3 protein is CSARESTEAFF. CDR3 in DNA: TGCAGTGCTAGGGAATCCACTGAAGCTTTCTTT. This rearrangement joins TRBV20-1 to TRBJ1-1; D gene unclear. The CDR3 has 11 residues. V was pared by 3 bases and J by 4 bases, with 6 bases between. Looked up from germline, CDR1 is DFQATT and CDR2 is SNEGSKA (reference sequence).